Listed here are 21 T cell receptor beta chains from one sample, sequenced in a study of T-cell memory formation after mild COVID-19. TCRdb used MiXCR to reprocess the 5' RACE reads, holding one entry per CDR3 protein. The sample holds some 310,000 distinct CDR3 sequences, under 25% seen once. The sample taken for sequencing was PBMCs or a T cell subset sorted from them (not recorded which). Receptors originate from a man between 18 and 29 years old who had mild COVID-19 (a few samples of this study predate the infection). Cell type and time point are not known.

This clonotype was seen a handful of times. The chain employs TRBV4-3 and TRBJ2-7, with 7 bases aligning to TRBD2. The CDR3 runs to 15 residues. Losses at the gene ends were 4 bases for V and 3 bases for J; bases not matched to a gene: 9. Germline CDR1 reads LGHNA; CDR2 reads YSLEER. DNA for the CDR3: TGCGCCAGCAGCCCCTCTGGTACGGGGGGCTACGAGCAGTACTTC. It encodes CASSPSGTGGYEQYF.

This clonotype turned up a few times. The CDR3 loop reads CASSPRAGGTYEQYF. As DNA, the CDR3 is TGCGCCAGCAGCCCCCGGGCAGGGGGCACCTACGAGCAGTACTTC. The chain joins TRBV4-1 to TRBJ2-7, with 8 bases identical to TRBD1. V dropped 4 bases and J dropped 2; count of bases not matched to a gene: 7. This CDR3 has 15 amino acids. The germline CDR1 and CDR2 sequences are MGHRA and YSYEKL.

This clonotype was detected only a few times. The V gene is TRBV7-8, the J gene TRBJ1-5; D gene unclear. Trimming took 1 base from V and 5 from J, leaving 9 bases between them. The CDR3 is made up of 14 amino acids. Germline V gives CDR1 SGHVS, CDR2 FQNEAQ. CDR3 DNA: TGTGCCAGCAGCTTAGGCGTAGGTGATCAGCCCCAGCATTTT. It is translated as CASSLGVGDQPQHF. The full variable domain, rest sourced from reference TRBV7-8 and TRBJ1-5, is GAGVSQSPRYKVAKRGQDVALRCDPISGHVSLFWYQQALGQGPEFLTYFQNEAQLDKSGLPSDRFFAERPEGSVSTLKIQRTQQEDSAVYLCASSLGVGDQPQHFGDGTRLSIL.

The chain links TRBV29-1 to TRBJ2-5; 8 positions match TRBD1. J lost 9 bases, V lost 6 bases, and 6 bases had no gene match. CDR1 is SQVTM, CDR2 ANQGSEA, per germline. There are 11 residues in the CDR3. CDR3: CSVVQGAAQYF. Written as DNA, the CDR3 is TGCAGCGTCGTCCAGGGGGCGGCCCAGTACTTC. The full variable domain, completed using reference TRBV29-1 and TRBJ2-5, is SAVISQKPSRDICQRGTSLTIQCQVDSQVTMMFWYRQQPGQSLTLIATANQGSEATYESGFVIDKFPISRPNLTFSTLTVSNMSPEDSSIYLCSVVQGAAQYFGPGTRLLVL.

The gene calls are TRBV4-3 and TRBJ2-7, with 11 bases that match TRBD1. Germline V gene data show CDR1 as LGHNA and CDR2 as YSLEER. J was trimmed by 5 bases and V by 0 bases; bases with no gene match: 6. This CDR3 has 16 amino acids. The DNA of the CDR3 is TGCGCCAGCAGCCAAGATCTAGGACAGGGGGCAGACGAGCAGTACTTC. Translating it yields CASSQDLGQGADEQYF.

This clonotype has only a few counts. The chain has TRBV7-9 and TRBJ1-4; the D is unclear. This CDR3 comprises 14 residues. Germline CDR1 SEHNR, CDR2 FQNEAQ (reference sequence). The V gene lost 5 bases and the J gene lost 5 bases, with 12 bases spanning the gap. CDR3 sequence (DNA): TGTGCCAGCAGCCATGACTCCAGGAATGAAAAACTGTTTTTT. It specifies CASSHDSRNEKLFF.

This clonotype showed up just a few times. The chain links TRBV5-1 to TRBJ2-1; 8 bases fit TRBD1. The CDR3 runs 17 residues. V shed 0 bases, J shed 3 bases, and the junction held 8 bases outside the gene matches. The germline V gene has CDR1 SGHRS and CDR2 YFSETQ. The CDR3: CASSLGLGQALYNEQFF. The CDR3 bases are TGCGCCAGCAGCTTGGGTTTGGGACAGGCGCTCTACAATGAGCAGTTCTTC.

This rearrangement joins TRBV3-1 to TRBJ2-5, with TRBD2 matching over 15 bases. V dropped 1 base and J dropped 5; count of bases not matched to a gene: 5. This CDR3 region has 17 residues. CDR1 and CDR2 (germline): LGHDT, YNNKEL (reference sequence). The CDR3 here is CASSQGGTSGGLETQYF. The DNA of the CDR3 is TGTGCCAGCAGCCAAGGCGGGACTAGCGGGGGGTTGGAGACCCAGTACTTC.

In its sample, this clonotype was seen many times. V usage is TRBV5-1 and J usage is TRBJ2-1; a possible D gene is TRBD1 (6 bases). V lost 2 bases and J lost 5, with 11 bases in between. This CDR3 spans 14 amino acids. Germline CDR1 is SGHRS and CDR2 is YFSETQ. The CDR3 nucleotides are TGCGCCAGCAGCTTAACAGGGTATAACAATGAGCAGTTCTTC. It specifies CASSLTGYNNEQFF. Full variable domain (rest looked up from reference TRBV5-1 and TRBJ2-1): KAGVTQTPRYLIKTRGQQVTLSCSPISGHRSVSWYQQTPGQGLQFLFEYFSETQRNKGNFPGRFSGRQFSNSRSEMNVSTLELGDSALYLCASSLTGYNNEQFFGPGTRLTVL.

The CDR3 loop is CASSAQWGNTIYF. The CDR3 coding sequence is TGTGCCAGCAGTGCCCAGTGGGGAAACACCATATATTTT. This chain connects TRBV28 to TRBJ1-3; D unresolved. In germline, CDR1 is MDHEN, CDR2 SYDVKM. V was trimmed by 5 bases and J by 4 bases, leaving 9 bases between them. The CDR3 extends over 13 amino acids.

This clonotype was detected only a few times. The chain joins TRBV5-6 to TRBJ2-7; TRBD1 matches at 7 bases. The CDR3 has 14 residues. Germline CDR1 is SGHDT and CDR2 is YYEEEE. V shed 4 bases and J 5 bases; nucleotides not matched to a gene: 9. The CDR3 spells CASSPTQGIHEQYV. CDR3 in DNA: TGTGCCAGCAGCCCGACACAGGGGATCCACGAGCAGTACGTC.

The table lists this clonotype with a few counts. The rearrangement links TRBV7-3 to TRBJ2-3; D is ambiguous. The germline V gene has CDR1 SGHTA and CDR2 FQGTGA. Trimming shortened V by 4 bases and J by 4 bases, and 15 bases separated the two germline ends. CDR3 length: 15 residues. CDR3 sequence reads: CASSSLGSNADTQYF. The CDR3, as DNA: TGTGCCAGCAGCTCCTTGGGTAGTAACGCAGATACGCAGTATTTT. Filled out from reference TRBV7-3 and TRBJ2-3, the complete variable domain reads GAGVSQTPSNKVTEKGKYVELRCDPISGHTALYWYRQSLGQGPEFLIYFQGTGAADDSGLPNDRFFAVRPEGSVSTLKIQRTERGDSAVYLCASSSLGSNADTQYFGPGTRLTVL.

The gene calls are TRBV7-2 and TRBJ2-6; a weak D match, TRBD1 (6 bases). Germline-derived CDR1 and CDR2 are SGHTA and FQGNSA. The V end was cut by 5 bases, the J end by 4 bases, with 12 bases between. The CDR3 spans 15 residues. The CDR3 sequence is CASSPQGKGANVLTF. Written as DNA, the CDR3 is TGTGCCAGCAGCCCGCAGGGGAAGGGGGCCAACGTCCTGACTTTC. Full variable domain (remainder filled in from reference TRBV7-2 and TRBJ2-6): GAGVSQSPSNKVTEKGKDVELRCDPISGHTALYWYRQSLGQGLEFLIYFQGNSAPDKSGLPSDRFSAERTGGSVSTLTIQRTQQEDSAVYLCASSPQGKGANVLTFGAGSRLTVL.

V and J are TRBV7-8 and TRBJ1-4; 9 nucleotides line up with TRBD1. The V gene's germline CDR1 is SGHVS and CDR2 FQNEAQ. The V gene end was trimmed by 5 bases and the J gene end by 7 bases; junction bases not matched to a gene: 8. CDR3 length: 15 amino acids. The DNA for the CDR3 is TGTGCCAGCAGCCGACTGGGGACAGGGAGTGAAAAACTGTTTTTT. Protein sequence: CASSRLGTGSEKLFF.

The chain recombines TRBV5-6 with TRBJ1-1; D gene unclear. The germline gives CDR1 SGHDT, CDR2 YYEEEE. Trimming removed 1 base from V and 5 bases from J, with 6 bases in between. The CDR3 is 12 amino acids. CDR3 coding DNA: TGTGCCAGCAGCTTGAGGAGAACTGAAGCTTTCTTT. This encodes CASSLRRTEAFF.

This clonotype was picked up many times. CDR3 DNA: TGCGCCAGCAGCCAAGATACTAATTCACCCCTCCACTTT. Translated: CASSQDTNSPLHF. The chain employs TRBV4-3 and TRBJ1-6; D unresolved. The V gene's germline CDR1 is LGHNA and CDR2 YSLEER. The V end lost 0 bases, the J end lost 6 bases, and 3 bases lay between the germline ends. The CDR3 contains 13 residues.

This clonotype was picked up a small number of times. CDR3 in DNA: TGCGCCAGCAGCTTGGTTAGGGGGACCTACAATGAGCAGTTCTTC. Its protein is CASSLVRGTYNEQFF. The V call is TRBV5-1, the J call TRBJ2-1; D perhaps matches TRBD1 (6 bases). The CDR3 spans 15 residues. CDR1 is SGHRS, CDR2 YFSETQ, per germline. V lost 0 bases, J lost 2 bases, and 9 bases lay in between. Full variable domain (outside the CDR3, taken from reference TRBV5-1 and TRBJ2-1): KAGVTQTPRYLIKTRGQQVTLSCSPISGHRSVSWYQQTPGQGLQFLFEYFSETQRNKGNFPGRFSGRQFSNSRSEMNVSTLELGDSALYLCASSLVRGTYNEQFFGPGTRLTVL.

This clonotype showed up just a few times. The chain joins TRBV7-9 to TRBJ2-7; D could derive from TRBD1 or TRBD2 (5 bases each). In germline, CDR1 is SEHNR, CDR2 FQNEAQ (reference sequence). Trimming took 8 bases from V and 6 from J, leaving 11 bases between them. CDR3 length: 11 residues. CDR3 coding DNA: TGTGCCAGCGAGGGGCCCGGCGAGCAGTACGTC. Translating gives CASEGPGEQYV.

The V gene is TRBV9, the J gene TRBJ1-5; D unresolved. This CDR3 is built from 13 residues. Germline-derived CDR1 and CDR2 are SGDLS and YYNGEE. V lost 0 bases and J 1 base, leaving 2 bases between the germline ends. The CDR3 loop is CASSVESNQPQHF. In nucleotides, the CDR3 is TGTGCCAGCAGCGTAGAAAGCAATCAGCCCCAGCATTTT.

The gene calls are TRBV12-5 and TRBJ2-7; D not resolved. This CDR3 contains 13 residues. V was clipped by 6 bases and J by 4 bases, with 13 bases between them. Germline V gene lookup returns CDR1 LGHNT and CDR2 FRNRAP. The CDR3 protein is CASGPTVPYEQYF. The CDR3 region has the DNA TGTGCTAGTGGGCCGACTGTTCCTTACGAGCAGTACTTC.

Here the CDR3 reads CSVVLTGLDYGYTF. Written as DNA, the CDR3 is TGCAGCGTGGTCTTGACAGGGTTAGACTATGGCTACACCTTC. The chain employs TRBV29-1 and TRBJ1-2, with 7 bases fitting TRBD1. Per germline, CDR1 SQVTM and CDR2 ANQGSEA. The ends lost 6 bases at V and 3 bases at J; junction bases unmatched: 10. CDR3 size: 14 residues.